A single sample is the source of the 30 T cell receptor beta chains below, sequenced in a study of T cell responses to AZD1222 COVID-19 vaccine. Clones were sequenced by immunoSEQ multiplex PCR, and TCRdb holds only the in-frame ones, with some missing. The sample includes around 140,000 clones, approximately 90% seen only once; the top ten take about 4%. Here the sequenced sample was peripheral blood, taken 28 days after the second AZD1222 dose. Every receptor here comes from an adult who received the AZD1222 COVID-19 vaccine.

The chain uses TRBV19 and TRBJ2-1, with D uncertain. The CDR3 loop spans 16 amino acids. Trimming shortened V by 6 bases and J by 4 bases, and 19 bases separated the two germline ends. Germline values: CDR1 LNHDA, CDR2 SQIVND (reference sequence). CDR3 loop: CASSPFGRSSYNEQFF. Here the CDR3 DNA reads TGTGCCAGTAGCCCCTTTGGCAGGAGTAGTTACAATGAGCAGTTCTTC.

The CDR3 bases are TGCGCCAGCAGCCAAGATCCCAGGGGGCGGGAGCAGTACTTC. The encoded protein is CASSQDPRGREQYF. The J gene is TRBJ2-7, the V gene TRBV4-1; TRBD1 matches 8 bases. The CDR3 is 14 amino acids. Germline values: CDR1 MGHRA, CDR2 YSYEKL. The V segment lost 0 bases and the J segment 7 bases; nucleotides outside the gene matches: 5.

This sequence joins TRBV21-1 and TRBJ2-1; the D call TRBD2 from the table was never checked on the DNA. TRBV21-1 is noted as a pseudogene. There are 17 residues in the CDR3. This chain's CDR3 is CASSNGAWGGPYNEQFF. The CDR3 nucleotides are TGTGCCAGCAGCAATGGGGCTTGGGGGGGGCCCTACAATGAGCAGTTCTTC.

The genes are TRBV7-9 and TRBJ1-2; 7 bases are shared with TRBD1. The CDR3 has 13 amino acids. V lost 4 bases and J lost 5; bases outside the gene matches: 4. Looked up from germline, CDR1 is SEHNR and CDR2 is FQNEAQ (reference sequence). CDR3 region: CASSSPGGYGYTF. The CDR3 DNA reads as TGTGCCAGCAGCTCCCCAGGGGGGTATGGCTACACCTTC.

V gene TRBV24-1 combines with J gene TRBJ2-1; 9 nucleotides line up with TRBD2. Losses at the gene ends were 4 bases for V and 9 bases for J; bases not matched to a gene: 9. This CDR3 region has 15 residues. CDR1 and CDR2 from the germline V gene are KGHDR and SFDVKD. This CDR3 reads CATSDLSGSGSEQFF. In DNA form, the CDR3 reads TGTGCCACCAGTGACCTTAGCGGGAGTGGTAGTGAGCAGTTCTTC.

The chain links TRBV25-1 to TRBJ2-5; 15 bases are a match to TRBD2. The V segment lost 4 bases and the J segment 5 bases; nucleotides outside the gene matches: 5. The CDR3 totals 16 residues. Germline-derived CDR1 and CDR2 are MGHDK and SYGVNS. The CDR3 coding sequence is TGTGCCAGCAGTGCCCTCGGACTAGCGGGAGGGGAGACCCAGTACTTC. It is translated as CASSALGLAGGETQYF.

V gene TRBV7-9 combines with J gene TRBJ2-1; 8 positions agree with TRBD2. Germline trimming cut 1 base from V and 13 bases from J; bases unmatched to any gene: 18. The CDR3 spans 17 residues. The germline gives CDR1 SEHNR, CDR2 FQNEAQ (reference sequence). The CDR3 DNA reads as TGTGCCAGCAGCTTAGGAGGTAGGGCTAGCGGGCTACAATTACAGTTCTTC. Its protein product is CASSLGGRASGLQLQFF.

The rearrangement uses TRBV9 and TRBJ2-4; 9 bases match TRBD1. Germline V gene lookup returns CDR1 SGDLS and CDR2 YYNGEE. The CDR3 totals 14 residues. Trimming at V came to 3 bases and at J to 6 bases, leaving 4 bases not matched to a gene. The CDR3 reads CASSDRGQGNIQYF. The CDR3 bases are TGTGCCAGCAGCGATAGGGGACAGGGAAACATTCAGTACTTC.

The genes are TRBV3-1 (or the pseudogene TRBV3-2) and TRBJ2-6; no firm D call. The CDR3 is 12 amino acids. V lost 7 bases and J 3 bases, leaving 4 bases between the germline ends. The germline V gene encodes CDR1 LGHDT and CDR2 YNNKEL (reference sequence). The CDR3 is CASTDGANVLTF. The CDR3 DNA follows: TGTGCCAGCACCGATGGGGCCAACGTCCTGACTTTC.

The V gene is TRBV12-3 or TRBV12-4, the J gene TRBJ1-1; the match to TRBD1 covers 10 bases. There are 13 residues in the CDR3. Trimming at V came to 6 bases and at J to 5 bases, leaving 3 bases not matched to a gene. In DNA form, the CDR3 reads TGTGCCAGCAGACCGGACAGGGGGACTGAAGCTTTCTTT. It is translated as CASRPDRGTEAFF.

V is TRBV29-1 and J is TRBJ2-7, with D possibly called TRBD1 or TRBD2 (5 bases each). CDR1 is SQVTM, CDR2 ANQGSEA, per germline. The CDR3 runs 13 residues. Trimming took off 6 bases at V and 2 bases at J, with 14 bases between the two ends. CDR3 amino acids: CSVGLRGTYEQYF. In nucleotides, the CDR3 is TGCAGCGTGGGGCTTCGAGGGACCTACGAGCAGTACTTC.

The chain recombines TRBV7-7 with TRBJ2-1; D is unclear. Germline V lookup: CDR1 SSHAT, CDR2 FNYEAQ (reference sequence). The V and J ends lost 5 bases and 2 bases respectively, with 13 bases between them. The CDR3 length is 15 residues. The CDR3, as DNA: TGTGCCAGCAGCCCGCTAGGAACCACCTACAATGAGCAGTTCTTC. Encoded protein: CASSPLGTTYNEQFF.

The chain employs TRBV9 and TRBJ2-7; TRBD2 might be the D (7 bases). CDR1 is SGDLS and CDR2 is YYNGEE in the germline V gene. This CDR3 comprises 15 residues. V was pared by 4 bases and J by 7 bases, with 21 bases between. CDR3 nucleotide sequence: TGTGCCAGCAGCTCCCCTCGGGGGGCCGGGTGGGAGCAGTACTTC. Translation gives CASSSPRGAGWEQYF.

This chain connects TRBV10-3 to TRBJ1-5, with D possibly matching TRBD1 (5 bases). This CDR3 spans 13 amino acids. V lost 4 bases to trimming and J lost 3 bases, with 7 bases between them. CDR1 and CDR2 from the germline V gene are ENHRY and SYGVKD. The CDR3 region is CAISAGINQPQHF. The CDR3 bases are TGTGCCATCAGTGCAGGGATCAATCAGCCCCAGCATTTT.

The J gene is TRBJ1-1, the V gene TRBV2; possibly TRBD1 for D (5 bases). The length of the CDR3 is 12 residues. CDR1 is SNHLY, CDR2 FYNNEI, per germline. V was shortened by 10 bases and J by 10 bases, with 19 bases between the two germline ends. The CDR3 spells CATSWGGWGAFF. As DNA, the CDR3 is TGTGCCACCTCTTGGGGGGGGTGGGGAGCTTTCTTT.

The rearrangement uses TRBV7-9 and TRBJ1-2, with D unclear. Germline V gene sequence: CDR1 SEHNR, CDR2 FQNEAQ (reference sequence). V was clipped by 1 base and J by 4 bases, with 4 bases between them. The CDR3 is made up of 12 amino acids. Written as DNA, the CDR3 is TGTGCCAGCAGCTTAGTTACCTATGGCTACACCTTC. It is translated as CASSLVTYGYTF.

This clone was picked up one time. The genes are TRBV4-1 and TRBJ2-1, with TRBD1 matching 9 bases. With V trimmed by 3 bases and J by 6 bases, 18 bases remained unmatched. The CDR3 spans 19 residues. The germline V gene encodes CDR1 MGHRA and CDR2 YSYEKL. The CDR3 DNA reads as TGCGCCAGCAGCCACCGGGACAGGGCGACTAGCCGGGGGACCAATGAGCAGTTCTTC. Translating it yields CASSHRDRATSRGTNEQFF.

V and J are TRBV27 and TRBJ1-1, with a possible D match to TRBD1 (5 bases). CDR1 and CDR2 from the germline V gene are MNHEY and SMNVEV (reference sequence). Trimming removed 1 base at V and 6 bases at J, with 24 bases between. CDR3 length equals 18 residues. CDR3 region: CASSLLAGAGSYSAEAFF. The CDR3 DNA is TGTGCCAGCAGTTTATTGGCTGGGGCGGGAAGTTATAGCGCTGAAGCTTTCTTT.

The rearrangement links TRBV11-3 to TRBJ2-5; D unresolved. The germline gives CDR1 SGHNT, CDR2 YENEEA. This CDR3 is 15 amino acids long. V shed 0 bases and J shed 1 base, with 9 bases lying between them. This CDR3 is CASSLDQVAQETQYF. The CDR3 coding sequence is TGTGCCAGCAGCTTAGATCAGGTAGCCCAAGAGACCCAGTACTTC.

This clone occurred once. V is TRBV7-2 and J is TRBJ1-5; possibly TRBD1 for D (5 bases). The CDR3 has 15 amino acids. Trimming shortened V by 5 bases and J by 1 base, and 12 bases separated the two germline ends. Germline V gene data show CDR1 as SGHTA and CDR2 as FQGNSA. The CDR3 loop is CASSPAPGSNQPQHF. CDR3 sequence (DNA): TGTGCCAGCAGCCCAGCACCAGGGAGCAATCAGCCCCAGCATTTT.

The chain is built from TRBV5-4 and TRBJ2-2; perhaps D is TRBD1 or TRBD2 (6 bases each). Per germline, CDR1 SGHNT and CDR2 YYREEE (reference sequence). This CDR3 spans 14 amino acids. V gave up 3 bases and J gave up 3 bases, with 9 bases separating them. The CDR3 reads CASSSGAHTGELFF. CDR3 in DNA: TGTGCCAGCAGCTCGGGGGCGCACACCGGGGAGCTGTTTTTT.

J is TRBJ2-7 and V is TRBV28; D gene unclear. CDR1 is MDHEN and CDR2 is SYDVKM in the germline V gene. The CDR3 length is 14 residues. The ends were cut back, 2 bases at V and 5 bases at J, with 13 bases in the middle. As DNA, the CDR3 is TGTGCCAGCAGTTTACCGCAGGCGAAGAACGAGCAGTACTTC. It encodes CASSLPQAKNEQYF.

The V and J genes are TRBV5-1 and TRBJ2-3; D is possibly TRBD1 (6 bases). V dropped 2 bases and J dropped 1 base, with 14 bases sitting between them. Per germline, CDR1 SGHRS and CDR2 YFSETQ. The CDR3 totals 16 residues. The CDR3 bases are TGCGCCAGCAGCTTTAGGACAGCAGAGGGCACAGATACGCAGTATTTT. Protein product: CASSFRTAEGTDTQYF. Full variable domain (rest looked up from reference TRBV5-1 and TRBJ2-3): KAGVTQTPRYLIKTRGQQVTLSCSPISGHRSVSWYQQTPGQGLQFLFEYFSETQRNKGNFPGRFSGRQFSNSRSEMNVSTLELGDSALYLCASSFRTAEGTDTQYFGPGTRLTVL.

The CDR3 protein is CASSGDPGETQYF. Written as DNA, the CDR3 is TGTGCCAGCAGTGGGGACCCGGGAGAGACCCAGTACTTC. The gene calls are TRBV2 and TRBJ2-5; the D call may be TRBD1 or TRBD2 (5 bases each). Germline V CDR1 and CDR2: SNHLY, FYNNEI. This CDR3 spans 13 amino acids. Deletions cut 4 bases from V and 4 bases from J, with 10 bases between.

The chain couples TRBV6-5 to TRBJ1-1; perhaps TRBD1 as D (6 bases). The CDR3 totals 12 residues. In germline, CDR1 is MNHEY, CDR2 SVGAGI. CDR3 in DNA: TGTGCTTCGGCGGGGGCGGTCACTGAAGCTTTCTTT. Translating it yields CASAGAVTEAFF.

The V call is TRBV19, the J call TRBJ2-3, with a tentative D call TRBD1 (6 bases). This CDR3 contains 16 residues. The germline V gene has CDR1 LNHDA and CDR2 SQIVND (reference sequence). V was trimmed by 0 bases and J by 2 bases, leaving 12 bases between them. The CDR3 DNA follows: TGTGCCAGTAGTATAGACCAGGGGACGCTCACAGATACGCAGTATTTT. Its translation is CASSIDQGTLTDTQYF.

In regard to this clone: One end of the junction does not line up with germline, which may come from a read error. The rearrangement uses TRBV15 and TRBJ2-7; 8 bases match TRBD1. Germline values: CDR1 LNHNV, CDR2 YYDKDF (reference sequence). This CDR3 region has 12 residues. The CDR3 nucleotides read TGTGCCACCGGCAGGGGGCTGGGCGAGCAGTACTTC. The encoded protein is CATGRGLGEQYF.

V usage is TRBV4-1 and J usage is TRBJ1-5, with no clear D. Per germline, CDR1 MGHRA and CDR2 YSYEKL. Between the trimmed V and J ends, which lost 3 bases and 2 bases, there was a span of 14 bases. This CDR3 is 16 amino acids long. CDR3 sequence reads: CASSHEDPRGNQPQHF. The CDR3 bases are TGCGCCAGCAGCCATGAGGACCCTCGGGGCAATCAGCCCCAGCATTTT.

V usage is TRBV10-1 and J usage is TRBJ1-2, with D unresolved. CDR3 length: 15 residues. Trimming took 0 bases from V and 4 from J, leaving 12 bases between them. Germline V gene sequence: CDR1 WNHNN, CDR2 SYGVQD (reference sequence). DNA for the CDR3: TGCGCCAGCAGTGAGTCGCCGGAAGCAAGCTATGGCTACACCTTC. Protein product: CASSESPEASYGYTF.

The chain recombines TRBV9 with TRBJ2-3; no firm D call. The ends were cut back, 1 base at V and 1 base at J, with 4 bases in the middle. This CDR3 comprises 13 residues. Germline lookup yields CDR1 SGDLS and CDR2 YYNGEE. The CDR3 spells CASSVSGTDTQYF. In DNA, the CDR3 is TGTGCCAGCAGCGTAAGTGGCACAGATACGCAGTATTTT.